The 24 T cell receptor beta chains below all came from one sample that was sequenced in a study of Graves' ophthalmopathy and Graves' hyperthyroidism. RNA transcripts were the source from which TCR beta CDR3 regions were amplified. First-round RT-PCR with HTBI primers preceded a second-round multiplex PCR. TCRdb used MiXCR to reprocess the multiplex PCR reads, holding one entry per CDR3 protein. The sample comprises approximately 210,000 distinct CDR3 sequences, roughly 21% of which are singletons, and approximately 39% rests with the top ten. Sequenced: peripheral blood. Receptors were obtained from a woman in her 50s with Graves' ophthalmopathy.

This clonotype was counted at least ten times. The chain is built from TRBV28 and TRBJ1-5; 8 bases map to TRBD1. CDR1 and CDR2 from the germline V gene are MDHEN and SYDVKM. V lost 2 bases to trimming and J lost 0 bases; unmatched junction nucleotides: 6. The CDR3 is 17 residues long. The CDR3 sequence is CASSLVVDRDSNQPQHF. CDR3 coding DNA: TGTGCCAGCAGTTTAGTTGTGGACAGGGATAGCAATCAGCCCCAGCATTTT.

The table lists this clonotype with many counts. J is TRBJ1-5 and V is TRBV24-1, with D possibly matching TRBD1 (5 bases). Deletions cut 4 bases from V and 0 bases from J, with 12 bases between. Germline V gene data show CDR1 as KGHDR and CDR2 as SFDVKD. The CDR3 is made up of 16 amino acids. CDR3 residues: CATSESTGYSNQPQHF. CDR3 coding DNA: TGTGCCACCAGTGAAAGCACAGGATATAGCAATCAGCCCCAGCATTTT.

Regarding this clonotype: A clone one base away is much larger, so this may be a read error. The chain has TRBV5-1 and TRBJ2-7; D perhaps matches TRBD2 (5 bases). Trimming removed 0 bases at V and 4 bases at J, with 11 bases between. The CDR3 covers 14 residues. Germline assignment: CDR1 SGHRS and CDR2 YFSETQ. The CDR3 bases are TGCGCCAGCAGCTTGGCCGGGAAAGGGTACGAGCAGTACTTC. Translation gives CASSLAGKGYEQYF. Together with reference TRBV5-1 and TRBJ2-7, the CDR3 gives the full variable domain: KAGVTQTPRYLIKTRGQQVTLSCSPISGHRSVSWYQQTPGQGLQFLFEYFSETQRNKGNFPGRFSGRQFSNSRSEMNVSTLELGDSALYLCASSLAGKGYEQYFGPGTRLTVT.

There are many counts of this clonotype. The chain recombines TRBV20-1 with TRBJ2-2, with D tentatively TRBD2 (5 bases). Trimming pared 3 bases from V and 6 bases from J, leaving 8 bases between. This CDR3 region has 12 residues. Per the germline V gene, CDR1 is DFQATT and CDR2 is SNEGSKA (reference sequence). CDR3 DNA sequence: TGCAGTGCTAGTCCTAGCCCCGGGGAGCTGTTTTTT. Its protein is CSASPSPGELFF.

In its sample, this clonotype was seen a few times. The rearrangement joins TRBV18 to TRBJ1-1; TRBD1 matches at 8 bases. The junction had 8 bases not matched to a gene; V was cut back by 6 bases and J by 8 bases. Germline CDR1 is KGHSH and CDR2 is LQKENI. The CDR3 sequence is 13 residues long. The CDR3 reads CASSDDRGGEAFF. In DNA, the CDR3 is TGTGCCAGCTCTGACGACAGGGGTGGGGAAGCTTTCTTT.

The chain combines TRBV2 with TRBJ2-2; TRBD2 agrees at 8 bases. This CDR3 has 15 residues. Germline trimming cut 6 bases from V and 4 bases from J; bases unmatched to any gene: 7. Germline CDR1 reads SNHLY; CDR2 reads FYNNEI. For the CDR3, the DNA is TGTGCCAGCAGGACGGGGACTAGGGGCACCGGGGAGCTGTTTTTT. It codes for CASRTGTRGTGELFF.

This chain links TRBV28 with TRBJ2-5; TRBD2 is a possible D gene (6 bases). Looked up from germline, CDR1 is MDHEN and CDR2 is SYDVKM. The V end was cut by 4 bases, the J end by 5 bases, with 11 bases between. The CDR3 has 13 residues. CDR3 DNA sequence: TGTGCCAGCAGTTCGTTTGCGGGGGAGACCCAGTACTTC. Protein sequence: CASSSFAGETQYF.

A few counts support this clonotype. The chain employs TRBV6-2 or TRBV6-3 and TRBJ1-1, with 9 bases matching TRBD1. V was pared by 6 bases and J by 7 bases, with 9 bases of the junction left unmatched. In germline, CDR1 is MNHEY, CDR2 SVGEGT. The CDR3 sequence is 14 residues long. As DNA, the CDR3 is TGTGCCAGCAGAGTTACAGGGGGCACTGGTGAAGCTTTCTTT. It specifies CASRVTGGTGEAFF.

Many counts were recorded for this clonotype. The gene calls are TRBV20-1 and TRBJ2-5; no reliable D call. The CDR3 spans 13 residues. Trimming took off 4 bases at V and 0 bases at J, with 9 bases between the two ends. CDR1 and CDR2 (germline): DFQATT, SNEGSKA (reference sequence). For the CDR3, the DNA is TGCAGTGCTACCGGACGGTACCAAGAGACCCAGTACTTC. Translating it yields CSATGRYQETQYF.

This clonotype was observed many times. The chain links TRBV28 to TRBJ2-7, with TRBD2 matching 7 bases. This CDR3 has 12 amino acids. With 6 bases clipped from V and 4 bases from J, the junction kept 3 bases outside the gene matches. Germline values: CDR1 MDHEN, CDR2 SYDVKM. CDR3 DNA sequence: TGTGCCAGCAGAGGGAGGGGTTACGAGCAGTACTTC. As protein: CASRGRGYEQYF.

The gene calls are TRBV6-5 and TRBJ2-7; D uncertain. Germline V lookup: CDR1 MNHEY, CDR2 SVGAGI. The CDR3 sequence is 14 residues long. V lost 2 bases and J 3 bases, leaving 11 bases between the germline ends. The CDR3 loop is CASSYPDGRYEQYF. The CDR3 region has the DNA TGTGCCAGCAGTTACCCGGACGGACGCTACGAGCAGTACTTC.

This clonotype was found a few times. The chain employs TRBV6-2 or TRBV6-3 and TRBJ1-5; D is unresolved. The CDR3 runs 18 residues. The V end lost 4 bases, the J end lost 0 bases, and 19 bases lay between the germline ends. Germline values: CDR1 MNHEY, CDR2 SVGEGT. CDR3 in amino acids: CASSSPSEGLYSNQPQHF. In DNA, the CDR3 is TGTGCCAGCAGTTCCCCATCAGAAGGCCTCTATAGCAATCAGCCCCAGCATTTT.

This clonotype was detected many times. This chain connects TRBV12-3 or TRBV12-4 to TRBJ1-5; no reliable D call. V was clipped by 2 bases and J by 3 bases, with 20 bases between them. The CDR3 is 18 amino acids. CDR3 protein: CASSLSLTPQIANQPQHF. The CDR3 DNA reads as TGTGCCAGCAGTTTAAGTCTGACCCCCCAGATAGCCAATCAGCCCCAGCATTTT.

The J gene is TRBJ1-5, the V gene TRBV2, with TRBD1 identical over 10 bases. The V gene's germline CDR1 is SNHLY and CDR2 FYNNEI. V lost 6 bases and J lost 3; bases outside the gene matches: 5. The CDR3 contains 15 residues. In DNA form, the CDR3 reads TGTGCCAGCAGGAGGGACAGGGGTATCAATCAGCCCCAGCATTTT. It translates to CASRRDRGINQPQHF. Using reference TRBV2 and TRBJ1-5 for the parts outside the CDR3, the full variable domain is EPEVTQTPSHQVTQMGQEVILRCVPISNHLYFYWYRQILGQKVEFLVSFYNNEISEKSEIFDDQFSVERPDGSNFTLKIRSTKLEDSAMYFCASRRDRGINQPQHFGDGTRLSIL.

Many counts were recorded for this clonotype. V and J are TRBV6-5 and TRBJ1-1; maybe TRBD1 (5 bases). Germline V lookup: CDR1 MNHEY, CDR2 SVGAGI. The CDR3 runs to 14 residues. V was shortened by 8 bases and J by 7 bases, with 20 bases between the two germline ends. The CDR3 coding sequence is TGTGCCAGCTGTCAGGGACCAGCGGTGGGTGAAGCTTTCTTT. Residues: CASCQGPAVGEAFF.

This clonotype showed up many times. This chain connects TRBV30 to TRBJ2-7; D possibly corresponds to TRBD2 (6 bases). The germline V and J ends were trimmed by 0 bases and 0 bases, with 9 bases remaining between them. Germline V gene sequence: CDR1 GTSNPN, CDR2 SVGIG (reference sequence). The CDR3 runs to 14 residues. In DNA, the CDR3 is TGTGCCTGGAGTGTGGGGGGTAGCTCCTACGAGCAGTACTTC. Translating it yields CAWSVGGSSYEQYF.

This clonotype was observed many times. This chain joins TRBV11-2 and TRBJ2-5; D may be TRBD2 (6 bases). Germline V gene lookup returns CDR1 SGHAT and CDR2 FQNNGV. The ends were cut back, 3 bases at V and 1 base at J, with 12 bases in the middle. There are 15 residues in the CDR3. The CDR3 nucleotides read TGTGCCAGCAGCTTTTTTTCTAGCGTCCAAGAGACCCAGTACTTC. Translated: CASSFFSSVQETQYF.

The chain combines TRBV11-2 with TRBJ2-2, with TRBD2 identical over 10 bases. The V gene's germline CDR1 is SGHAT and CDR2 FQNNGV. The CDR3 loop spans 16 amino acids. Trimming cost V 1 base and J 5 bases; bases outside gene matches: 4. The CDR3 here is CASSLVLAGWTGELFF. The CDR3 nucleotides are TGTGCCAGCAGCTTAGTACTAGCGGGATGGACCGGGGAGCTGTTTTTT.

This clonotype occurred many times. The chain has TRBV4-1 and TRBJ1-5; the D is unclear. This CDR3 is built from 16 residues. The germline V and J ends were trimmed by 0 bases and 1 base, with 10 bases remaining between them. Germline V gene lookup returns CDR1 MGHRA and CDR2 YSYEKL. This chain's CDR3 is CASSQEPFPSNQPQHF. CDR3 nucleotides: TGCGCCAGCAGCCAAGAACCCTTTCCGAGCAATCAGCCCCAGCATTTT.

This clonotype was recorded at least ten times. The chain couples TRBV28 to TRBJ1-2; TRBD1 might be the D (5 bases). This CDR3 has 14 amino acids. Trimming removed 8 bases from V and 4 bases from J, with 17 bases in between. Germline V lookup: CDR1 MDHEN, CDR2 SYDVKM. The CDR3 spells CASFTGTLGYGYTF. The CDR3, as DNA: TGTGCCAGCTTTACCGGGACCCTCGGCTATGGCTACACCTTC.

This chain joins TRBV5-1 and TRBJ2-4, with a tentative D call TRBD2 (6 bases). The CDR3 loop spans 19 amino acids. Germline assignment: CDR1 SGHRS and CDR2 YFSETQ. The germline V and J ends were trimmed by 5 bases and 0 bases, with 24 bases remaining between them. The CDR3, as DNA: TGCGCCAGCAGGCCACAATCTTGGGGGAGGCTCCTAGCCAAAAACATTCAGTACTTC. It yields the protein CASRPQSWGRLLAKNIQYF. Filled out from reference TRBV5-1 and TRBJ2-4, the complete variable domain reads KAGVTQTPRYLIKTRGQQVTLSCSPISGHRSVSWYQQTPGQGLQFLFEYFSETQRNKGNFPGRFSGRQFSNSRSEMNVSTLELGDSALYLCASRPQSWGRLLAKNIQYFGAGTRLSVL.

The chain recombines TRBV12-3 or TRBV12-4 with TRBJ1-1; no clear D gene. There are 12 residues in the CDR3. V was shortened by 7 bases and J by 5 bases, with 11 bases between the two germline ends. This chain's CDR3 is CASTPSGTEAFF. As DNA, the CDR3 is TGTGCCAGCACTCCCTCTGGGACTGAAGCTTTCTTT.

This clonotype was found a few times. The DNA of the CDR3 is TGTGCCATCAGTCACGCACAGGGCCACCACACTGAAGCTTTCTTT. Its translation is CAISHAQGHHTEAFF. The rearrangement links TRBV10-3 to TRBJ1-1, with a tentative D call TRBD1 (6 bases). This CDR3 comprises 15 residues. V was cut by 5 bases and J by 3 bases, with 16 bases left in between. Germline CDR1 is ENHRY and CDR2 is SYGVKD.

This clonotype was observed many times. This chain joins TRBV20-1 and TRBJ2-5; D assignment may be TRBD1 or TRBD2 (5 bases each). Germline V gene sequence: CDR1 DFQATT, CDR2 SNEGSKA (reference sequence). CDR3 length: 12 amino acids. Trimming took off 3 bases at V and 4 bases at J, with 9 bases between the two ends. CDR3: CSARVGTETQYF. CDR3 DNA: TGCAGTGCTAGGGTCGGGACAGAGACCCAGTACTTC.